Here is one T cell receptor (beta chain) with its context. Its antigen specificity is not known. The sample holds no much larger clone one base away, and base qualities are not on file. Receptor libraries were prepared by the immunoSEQ multiplex PCR assay. The table comes from immuneACCESS by way of TCRdb, which keeps in-frame sequences with V and J called. Part of the clones is missing from these tables; in studies checked, under half for an unresolved V gene and the rest for unknown reasons. For this sample the table gives under 100,000 clones, of which around 94% were detected only once. Of the sample, about 0.23% falls within the top ten clones. This sample was included in a study of technical replicates of blood from a few donors (dated by TCRdb to the late 2010s). At the junction V is shortened by 5 bases and J by 7 bases, with 9 bases in between. CDR1 LNHDA and CDR2 SQIVND are derived from the germline V gene (reference sequence). The CDR3 contains 12 residues, cysteine and phenylalanine counted. The kept DNA is CDR3 alone, 36 bases in frame from the first base.

The sample taken for sequencing was T cells isolated from PBMCs. The clonotype originates from a human donor in good health. This receptor chain uses TRBV19 and TRBJ1-5; TRBD1 is perhaps the D gene, given 5 matching bases. The DNA reads TGTGCCAGTAGTGATGGGGGGCAGCCCCAGCATTTT. This translates into CASSDGGQPQHF.